This T cell receptor beta chain originates from a study of CD8 T cells in Susac syndrome (dated 2019 in TCRdb). In the study overall: Repertoire sequencing was used to test whether CD8+ T cell activation and differentiation in Susac syndrome was antigen driven. The clonality of the CD8+ T cell repertoire was compared across approximately eleven healthy donors, roughly 14 Susac syndrome patients and under 18 multiple sclerosis patients. The research as a whole found: The number of individuals in the TCR sequencing and HLA analysis was recognized as being relatively small.

Germline trimming: 5 bases from V, 7 bases from J; junction bases outside gene matches: 5. Taken from cysteine to phenylalanine, the CDR3 has 14 residues. Kept here is only the CDR3 DNA, which spans 42 bases and is read in frame from base 1. As encoded in the germline V gene (reference sequence), CDR1 is DFQATT while CDR2 is SNEGSKA. High-throughput TCR beta sequencing profiled peripheral blood CD8+ and CD4+ T cells from healthy donors, Susac syndrome patients and multiple sclerosis patients. The multiple sclerosis controls were treatment-naive patients whose relapsing-remitting disease, either stable or active, fulfilled the revised McDonald criteria. CD8+ TEMRA cells were enriched by FACS, while bulk CD8+ and CD4+ T cells were purified by magnetic negative isolation. Blood was drawn into EDTA tubes, processed within 24 hours, and PBMCs were isolated by density gradient centrifugation. PBMCs intended for TCR sequencing were cryopreserved in liquid nitrogen and were subsequently thawed in a 37 degrees C water bath. A purity of at least 90% was achieved for sorted or isolated CD4+, CD8+ and CD8+ TEMRA cells.

In the case of this clonotype: Its antigen is currently not known. No qualities accompany the bases; no much larger clone lies one base away.

RNA was extracted with the RNeasy kit and 0.5 to 1 ug was reverse transcribed using random hexamers. The immunoSEQ multiplex PCR assay, covering 54 Vbeta and 13 Jbeta segments, was used to amplify TCR beta CDR3 regions. PCR amplification bias was corrected by using a synthetic template baseline for primer optimization and computational correction. Turning to the authors' computational methods: Reads were assigned to V, D and J genes according to IMGT and analyzed in immunoSEQ Analyzer, with only productive sequences retained. To calculate clonality, Shannon entropy was normalized by log2 of the number of productive unique sequences and then subtracted from one. Public and private clones were assessed among the 100 most prevalent clones of each patient and control. A clone was defined as Susac-specific if it was absent from the healthy and MS cohorts, from some 980 published viral clones and from other ImmuneACCESS disease sequences. Using fastp at Q25 and MiXCR, TCRdb reprocessed the public reads and kept productive beta chains. One record per CDR3 amino acid sequence lists the most common genes and DNA. The V and J calls were not made by the authors but by TCRdb's processing. Present in this sample are around 190,000 distinct CDR3 sequences, about 95% of which were seen just once. The top ten clones comprise 0.16% of the sample.

Input material: CD8+ T cells from PBMCs. The clonotype originates from a human donor with multiple sclerosis. Rearrangement joined TRBV20-1 to TRBJ2-1; the junction holds 13 bases that match TRBD2. The CDR3 reads as follows: CSASPGLAGNEQFF. The sequenced DNA is TGCAGTGCTTCTCCGGGACTAGCGGGAAATGAGCAGTTCTTC.